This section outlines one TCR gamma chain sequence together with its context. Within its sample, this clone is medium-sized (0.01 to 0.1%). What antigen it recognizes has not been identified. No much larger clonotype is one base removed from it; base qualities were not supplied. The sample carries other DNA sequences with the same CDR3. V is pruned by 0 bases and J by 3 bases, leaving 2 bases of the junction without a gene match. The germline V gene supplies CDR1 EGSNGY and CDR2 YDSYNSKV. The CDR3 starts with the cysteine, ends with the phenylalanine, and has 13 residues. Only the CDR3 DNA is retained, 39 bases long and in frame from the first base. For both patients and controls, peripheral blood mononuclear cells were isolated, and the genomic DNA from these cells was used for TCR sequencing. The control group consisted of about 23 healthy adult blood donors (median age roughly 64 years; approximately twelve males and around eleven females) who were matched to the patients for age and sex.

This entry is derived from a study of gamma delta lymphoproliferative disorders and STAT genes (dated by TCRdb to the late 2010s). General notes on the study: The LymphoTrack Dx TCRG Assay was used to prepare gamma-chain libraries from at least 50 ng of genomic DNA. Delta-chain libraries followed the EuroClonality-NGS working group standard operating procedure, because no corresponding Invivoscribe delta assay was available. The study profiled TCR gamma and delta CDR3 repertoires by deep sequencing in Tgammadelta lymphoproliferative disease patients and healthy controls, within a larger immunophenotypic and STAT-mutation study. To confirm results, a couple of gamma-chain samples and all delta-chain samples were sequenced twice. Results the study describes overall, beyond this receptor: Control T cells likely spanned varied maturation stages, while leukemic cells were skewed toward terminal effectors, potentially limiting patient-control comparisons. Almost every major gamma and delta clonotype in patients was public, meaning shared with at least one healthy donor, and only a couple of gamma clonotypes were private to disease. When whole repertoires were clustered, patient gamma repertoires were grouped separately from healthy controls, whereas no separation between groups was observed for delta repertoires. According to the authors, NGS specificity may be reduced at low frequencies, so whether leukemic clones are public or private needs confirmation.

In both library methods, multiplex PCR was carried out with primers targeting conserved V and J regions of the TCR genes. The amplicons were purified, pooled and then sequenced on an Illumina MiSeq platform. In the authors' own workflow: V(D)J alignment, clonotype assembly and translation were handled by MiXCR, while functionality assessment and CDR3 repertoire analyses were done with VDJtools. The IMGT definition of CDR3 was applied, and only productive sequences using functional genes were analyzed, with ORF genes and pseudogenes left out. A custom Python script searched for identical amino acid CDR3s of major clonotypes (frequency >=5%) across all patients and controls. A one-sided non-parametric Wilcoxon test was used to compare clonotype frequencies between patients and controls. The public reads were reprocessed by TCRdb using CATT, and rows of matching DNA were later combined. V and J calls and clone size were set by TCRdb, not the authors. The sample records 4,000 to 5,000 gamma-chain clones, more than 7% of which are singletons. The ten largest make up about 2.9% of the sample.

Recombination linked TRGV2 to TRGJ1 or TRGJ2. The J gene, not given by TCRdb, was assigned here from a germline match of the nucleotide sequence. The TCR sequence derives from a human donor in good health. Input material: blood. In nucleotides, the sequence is TGTGCCACCTGGGACGGGGTTTATTATAAGAAACTCTTT. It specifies CATWDGVYYKKLF.